The present T cell receptor (beta chain) was sequenced within a study of blood T cell repertoires in COVID-19 (dated by TCRdb to 2018 to 2020). About the investigation overall: Samples covering the acute and convalescent phases of COVID-19 were provided by collaborators in the United States, Italy and Spain. A freely available public database, intended as a resource for researchers studying the immune response to SARS-CoV-2, is where the repertoires were released. Subjects who had been exposed to COVID-19, were actively infected with it, or had recovered from it provided the deeply sampled blood TCRbeta repertoires that made up the dataset. The prospective study material was composed of cDNA or gDNA derived from T cells, B-cell-depleted T cells, or PBMCs. HLA class I and class II types, where available, came from metadata supplied by the sample provider rather than from assay-based typing. Samples were obtained from the ongoing ImmuneRACE study (first 160 participants) and from about 1,300 subjects provided by 6 global collaborators. A de-identified subject ID, COVID-19 status, age in years and sex were almost always included in the sample metadata.

Ends trimmed: V by 5 bases, J by 3 bases; bases unmatched to a gene: 7. CDR1 and CDR2 are drawn from the germline V gene: SGDLS, YYNGEE. The CDR3, from cysteine to phenylalanine, totals 16 residues. Only the CDR3 part of the read is kept: 48 bases, read in frame from the first base. TCRbeta CDR3 regions were amplified from genomic DNA using the immunoSEQ Assay, a bias-controlled multiplex PCR. The source study handled its data this way. The number of nucleated cells in each sample was estimated from the amplification of reference gene primers within the assay. Sequence reads were collapsed and filtered to measure the absolute abundance of every unique TCRbeta CDR3 rearrangement. Productive Simpson clonality was computed per sample as the square root of Simpson's diversity index over productive rearrangements. Not all clones reach the TCRdb copy of this immuneACCESS table, which keeps in-frame sequences only. Checked studies attribute under half of the gap to unresolved V genes and leave the rest unexplained. From that table come the V and J calls and clone size; the DNA was used to work out D and trimming. This sample has some 200,000 clones in its table, and over 75% of those were observed once. Almost 4.5% of the sample belongs to the ten largest clones.

Whole blood was collected in K2EDTA tubes by collaborating institutions according to the institutions' own protocols. For TCRbeta analysis, collaborator samples were shipped as frozen whole blood, as isolated PBMCs, or as DNA extracted from either sample type. What the authors observed across the whole study: How much clinical and demographic metadata was included differed by source and by participant, and the metadata was provided uncurated.

About this clone itself: The specificity of this receptor is unknown. Base qualities are not at hand, and no much larger clone is one base apart.

The sequencing sample was made of peripheral blood. The chain links TRBV9 with TRBJ2-2; TRBD1 lines up with 10 middle nucleotides. The clonotype comes from a man between 50 and 59 years old with acute or convalescent COVID-19. The CDR3 reads CASRETGTGDTGELFF. The nucleotides are TGTGCCAGCAGAGAAACCGGGACAGGGGACACCGGGGAGCTGTTTTTT.